The 11 T cell receptor beta chains in this list originate from one sample, sequenced in a study of blood T cell repertoires in COVID-19. TCRdb's table, derived via immunoSEQ multiplex PCR, lists solely in-frame clones and lacks some. The sample shows approximately 300,000 clones, around 89% of them seen only once. Sequencing used peripheral blood. The source is a man between 25 and 39 years old with acute or convalescent COVID-19.

The chain carries TRBV5-1 and TRBJ1-1; 11 nucleotides align to TRBD1. This CDR3 has 14 amino acids. Per the germline V gene, CDR1 is SGHRS and CDR2 is YFSETQ. Trimming at V came to 5 bases and at J to 4 bases, leaving 4 bases not matched to a gene. The CDR3 sequence: CASREGTGGTEAFF. The CDR3 DNA reads as TGCGCCAGCAGGGAAGGGACAGGGGGCACTGAAGCTTTCTTT.

The chain has TRBV5-1 and TRBJ2-1; 7 positions agree with TRBD1. CDR3 length: 15 residues. Germline CDR1 is SGHRS and CDR2 is YFSETQ. V dropped 0 bases and J dropped 6; count of bases not matched to a gene: 6. CDR3 DNA: TGCGCCAGCAGCTTGGGAGGGGGCGAGGGCAATGAGCAGTTCTTC. Its protein is CASSLGGGEGNEQFF.

This clone was detected only once. This chain joins TRBV19 and TRBJ2-2; TRBD1 matches 10 bases. The CDR3 is 16 amino acids. Germline CDR1 and CDR2: LNHDA and SQIVND (reference sequence). V dropped 4 bases and J dropped 0; count of bases not matched to a gene: 2. The CDR3 reads CASSRQGASNTGELFF. The DNA of the CDR3 is TGTGCCAGTAGTAGACAGGGGGCCTCGAACACCGGGGAGCTGTTTTTT.

The chain recombines TRBV24-1 with TRBJ1-5, with TRBD1 matching over 10 bases. Looked up from germline, CDR1 is KGHDR and CDR2 is SFDVKD. V shed 3 bases and J 3 bases; nucleotides not matched to a gene: 1. The CDR3 length is 15 residues. In nucleotides, the CDR3 is TGTGCCACCAGTGATGGGACAGGGGTCAATCAGCCCCAGCATTTT. Translation: CATSDGTGVNQPQHF.

The genes are TRBV9 and TRBJ1-3, with TRBD1 as a possible D gene (5 bases). The CDR3 is 15 residues long. Trimming cost V 5 bases and J 4 bases, with 16 bases left between them. Germline CDR1 and CDR2: SGDLS and YYNGEE. The CDR3 here is CASSRIGDSGNTIYF. As DNA, the CDR3 is TGTGCCAGCAGTCGTATCGGGGACTCCGGAAACACCATATATTTT.

The chain has TRBV6-5 and TRBJ2-2, with TRBD2 matching 8 bases. The V gene end was trimmed by 7 bases and the J gene end by 3 bases; junction bases not matched to a gene: 7. The germline gives CDR1 MNHEY, CDR2 SVGAGI. This CDR3 contains 15 residues. The CDR3 loop reads CASTRLAGHTGELFF. The CDR3, as DNA: TGTGCCAGCACTCGTCTAGCGGGCCACACCGGGGAGCTGTTTTTT.

The chain employs TRBV28 and TRBJ2-1; possible D gene TRBD1, 7 bases. This CDR3 contains 15 residues. The V gene's germline CDR1 is MDHEN and CDR2 SYDVKM. V lost 6 bases to trimming and J lost 0 bases, with 12 bases between them. The CDR3, as DNA: TGTGCCAGCAGCCTGCGGGACAGCTCCTACAATGAGCAGTTCTTC. Translation gives CASSLRDSSYNEQFF.

The V call is TRBV10-1, the J call TRBJ2-7; D remains ambiguous. The length of the CDR3 is 13 residues. With 4 bases removed from V and 3 bases from J, the gap between germline ends came to 10 bases. CDR1 is WNHNN and CDR2 is SYGVQD in the germline V gene (reference sequence). The CDR3 is CASSVQPDYEQYF. DNA of the CDR3: TGCGCCAGCAGTGTACAGCCCGACTACGAGCAGTACTTC.

The chain employs TRBV28 and TRBJ1-5; 7 nucleotides align to TRBD1. The CDR3 consists of 14 residues. Looked up from germline, CDR1 is MDHEN and CDR2 is SYDVKM. J lost 5 bases, V lost 6 bases, and 7 bases had no gene match. The CDR3 sequence is CASSVQGLDQPQHF. In DNA, the CDR3 is TGTGCCAGCAGCGTACAGGGGTTGGATCAGCCCCAGCATTTT.

The rearrangement joins TRBV27 to TRBJ2-2, with 7 bases lining up with TRBD2. J gave up 1 base and V 8 bases, and 10 bases lay outside the gene matches. The germline CDR1 and CDR2 sequences are MNHEY and SMNVEV (reference sequence). The CDR3 loop spans 16 amino acids. CDR3 sequence: CASGGAGYRNTGELFF. The CDR3 nucleotides read TGTGCCAGCGGAGGAGCGGGATATAGGAACACCGGGGAGCTGTTTTTT.

In regard to this clone: A read error may account for a junction end that differs from germline. This chain links TRBV7-9 with TRBJ2-7; 12 bases match TRBD2. The CDR3 contains 16 residues. Germline CDR1 and CDR2: SEHNR and FQNEAQ (reference sequence). The CDR3 bases are TGTGCCAGCAGCTCTACCCGTGCTAGCGGGAGGGCCGGGGCGCACTTC. It encodes CASSSTRASGRAGAHF.